These 8 T cell receptor beta chains were sequenced from one sample in a study of blood T cells in healthy people across ages. A second PCR, run for about 6 to 11 cycles, used a sample-barcoded 5' primer plus a J-beta primer mix. Each CDR3 protein is one row after TCRdb ran MiXCR on the 5' RACE reads. Seen here are 1.5 million to 2 million distinct CDR3 sequences, 28% observed once, and the top ten hold about 7.7%. The sample consisted of blood. The receptors originated from a woman under 40 in good health.

This rearrangement joins TRBV29-1 to TRBJ1-5; D remains unclear. Germline V gene sequence: CDR1 SQVTM, CDR2 ANQGSEA. The CDR3 runs to 15 residues. The V end was cut by 0 bases, the J end by 7 bases, with 16 bases between. CDR3 sequence (DNA): TGCAGCGTTGAAGATTACGGGCCCCCCCGACAGCCCCAGCATTTT. Encoded protein: CSVEDYGPPRQPQHF.

J is TRBJ1-1 and V is TRBV7-8, with D unresolved. The CDR3 runs 16 residues. Germline V gene data show CDR1 as SGHVS and CDR2 as FQNEAQ. V lost 2 bases, J lost 0 bases, and 13 bases lay in between. CDR3 sequence (DNA): TGTGCCAGCAGCTTATTCTCAATACCCATGAACACTGAAGCTTTCTTT. Protein sequence: CASSLFSIPMNTEAFF.

The V and J genes are TRBV6-1 and TRBJ2-2; TRBD2 might be the D (7 bases). With 1 base removed from V and 2 bases from J, the gap between germline ends came to 11 bases. Germline V gives CDR1 MNHNS, CDR2 SASEGT. This CDR3 is built from 16 residues. The CDR3: CASSEVRGGNTGELFF. The CDR3 DNA reads as TGTGCCAGCAGTGAAGTGAGGGGGGGTAACACCGGGGAGCTGTTTTTT.

V gene TRBV24-1 combines with J gene TRBJ1-2; 12 nucleotides agree with TRBD1. Germline-derived CDR1 and CDR2 are KGHDR and SFDVKD. Unmatched junction bases numbered 6, after V lost 5 bases and J lost 3 bases. The CDR3 sequence is 16 residues long. CDR3 sequence reads: CATSAVGTGGDYGYTF. The CDR3 coding sequence is TGTGCCACCAGTGCCGTCGGGACAGGGGGCGACTATGGCTACACCTTC.

In the case of this clonotype: Being one base from a much bigger clone, this may be a read error. This chain joins TRBV29-1 and TRBJ2-5, with D perhaps assigned TRBD1 or TRBD2 (5 bases each). Trimming left V 7 bases short and J 2 bases short, with 14 bases between. The CDR3 totals 13 residues. CDR1 is SQVTM and CDR2 is ANQGSEA in the germline V gene. CDR3 residues: CSGIGTIQETQYF. The DNA for the CDR3 is TGCAGCGGTATCGGGACCATACAAGAGACCCAGTACTTC.

The chain employs TRBV2 and TRBJ1-5; 11 nucleotides agree with TRBD1. Germline V lookup: CDR1 SNHLY, CDR2 FYNNEI. J gave up 6 bases and V 8 bases, and 6 bases lay outside the gene matches. The CDR3 runs 14 residues. The CDR3 sequence: CASRGTGGSQPQHF. The CDR3 nucleotides are TGTGCCAGCCGGGGGACAGGGGGAAGTCAGCCCCAGCATTTT.

The chain has TRBV11-1 and TRBJ1-5; weak D call: TRBD1 (6 bases). The CDR3 covers 13 residues. Per the germline V gene, CDR1 is SGHAT and CDR2 is FQDESV (reference sequence). Between the trimmed V and J ends, which lost 7 bases and 7 bases, there was a span of 14 bases. The CDR3 nucleotides read TGTGCCAGCACCAACACAGGGAAACAGCCCCAGCATTTT. Residues: CASTNTGKQPQHF. Drawing the rest from reference TRBV11-1 and TRBJ1-5, the complete variable domain is EAEVAQSPRYKITEKSQAVAFWCDPISGHATLYWYRQILGQGPELLVQFQDESVVDDSQLPKDRFSAERLKGVDSTLKIQPAELGDSAMYLCASTNTGKQPQHFGDGTRLSIL.

This clonotype was seen ten or more times. This rearrangement joins TRBV6-5 to TRBJ1-2, with 9 bases fitting TRBD1. From germline, CDR1 is MNHEY and CDR2 SVGAGI. With 6 bases clipped from V and 7 bases from J, the junction kept 9 bases outside the gene matches. This CDR3 is 14 amino acids long. This CDR3 reads CASSPGTGFTGYTF. In nucleotides, the CDR3 is TGTGCCAGCAGCCCCGGGACAGGGTTTACTGGCTACACCTTC.